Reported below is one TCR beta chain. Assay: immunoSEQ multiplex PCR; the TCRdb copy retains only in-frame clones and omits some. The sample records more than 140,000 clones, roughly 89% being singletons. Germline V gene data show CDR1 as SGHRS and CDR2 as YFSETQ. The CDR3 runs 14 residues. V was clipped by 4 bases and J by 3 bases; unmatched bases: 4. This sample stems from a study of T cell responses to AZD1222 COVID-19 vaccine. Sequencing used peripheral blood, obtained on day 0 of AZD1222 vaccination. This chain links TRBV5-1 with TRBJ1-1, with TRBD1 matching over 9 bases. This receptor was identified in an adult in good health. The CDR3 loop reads CASSIRDRDTEAFF. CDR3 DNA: TGCGCCAGCAGCATCCGGGACAGGGACACTGAAGCTTTCTTT.